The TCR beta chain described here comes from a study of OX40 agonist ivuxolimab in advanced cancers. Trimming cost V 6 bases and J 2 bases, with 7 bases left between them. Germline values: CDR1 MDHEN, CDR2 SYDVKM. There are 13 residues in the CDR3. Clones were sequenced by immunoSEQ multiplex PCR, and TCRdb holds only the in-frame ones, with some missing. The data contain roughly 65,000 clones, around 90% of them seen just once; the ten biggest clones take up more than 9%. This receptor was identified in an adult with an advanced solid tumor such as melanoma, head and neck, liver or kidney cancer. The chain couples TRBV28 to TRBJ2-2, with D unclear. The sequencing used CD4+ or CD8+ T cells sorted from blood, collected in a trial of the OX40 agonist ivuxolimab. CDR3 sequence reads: CASRTGNTGELFF. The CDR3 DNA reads TGTGCCAGCAGAACGGGCAACACCGGGGAGCTGTTTTTT.